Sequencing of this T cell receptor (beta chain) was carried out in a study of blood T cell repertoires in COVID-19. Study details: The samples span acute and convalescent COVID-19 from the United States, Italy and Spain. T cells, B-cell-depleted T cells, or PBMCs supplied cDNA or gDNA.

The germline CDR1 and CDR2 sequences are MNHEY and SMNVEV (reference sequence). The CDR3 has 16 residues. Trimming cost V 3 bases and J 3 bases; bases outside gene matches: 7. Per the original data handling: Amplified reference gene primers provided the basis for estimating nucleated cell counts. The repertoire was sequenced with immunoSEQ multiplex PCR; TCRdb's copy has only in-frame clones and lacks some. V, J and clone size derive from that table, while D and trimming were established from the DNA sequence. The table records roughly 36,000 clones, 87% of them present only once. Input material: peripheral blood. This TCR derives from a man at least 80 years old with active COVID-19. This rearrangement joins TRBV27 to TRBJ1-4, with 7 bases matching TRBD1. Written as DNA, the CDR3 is TGTGCCAGCAGTTTCCGGACAGGACCCCCTAATGAAAAACTGTTTTTT. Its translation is CASSFRTGPPNEKLFF.